Listed below are T cell receptor beta chains from one sample, sequenced in a study of OX40 agonist ivuxolimab in advanced cancers. Only in-frame clones appear in the TCRdb table, and some are missing; sequencing was by immunoSEQ multiplex PCR. The sample includes 65,000 to 75,000 clones, around 86% of them seen just once. This sample comprised CD4+ or CD8+ T cells sorted from blood, obtained in a trial of the OX40 agonist ivuxolimab. The receptors derive from an adult with an advanced solid tumor such as melanoma, head and neck, liver or kidney cancer. CDR3s include the opening cysteine and the closing phenylalanine or tryptophan. D genes are given only for firm matches. Some rows mark clone size as missing; the rest say once, few, many or name a class of expanded clone.

D gene,V gene,clone size,J gene,CDR3 DNA,CDR3 protein
TRBD1,TRBV5-1,NA,TRBJ1-4,TGCGCCAGCAAATCGGGACAGAATAATGAAAAACTGTTTTTT,CASKSGQNNEKLFF
NA,TRBV7-9,NA,TRBJ1-1,TGTGCCAGCAGCCCCCTGAACACTGAAGCTTTCTTT,CASSPLNTEAFF
NA,TRBV5-6,NA,TRBJ2-1,TGTGCCAGCAGCTTGGGGCTAGTGATGAGGCCTAAAGACAATGAGCAGTTCTTC,CASSLGLVMRPKDNEQFF
TRBD1,TRBV11-2,NA,TRBJ2-7,TGTGCCAGCAGAGCGTACAGGGGGGCCTACGAGCAGTACTTC,CASRAYRGAYEQYF
TRBD2,TRBV7-2,once,TRBJ2-7,TGTGCCAGCAGCCGCGGACTAGCGGGGGCCTACGAGCAGTACTTC,CASSRGLAGAYEQYF
NA,TRBV9,NA,TRBJ2-3,TGTGCCAGCAGCGTAGGCAATAGAGGTGGAGATACGCAGTATTTT,CASSVGNRGGDTQYF
TRBD1,TRBV6-4,NA,TRBJ2-3,TGTGCCAGCAGCCGCTGGGGGACAGGAGAAGATACGCAGTATTTT,CASSRWGTGEDTQYF
TRBD1,TRBV28,NA,TRBJ1-2,TGTGCCAGCACCATACAGGGGCCACATGGCTACACCTTC,CASTIQGPHGYTF
NA,TRBV7-2,few,TRBJ2-7,TGTGCCAGCAGCTTAGCAGGGGACCACGAGCAGTACTTC,CASSLAGDHEQYF
TRBD2,TRBV2,NA,TRBJ2-2,TGTGCCAGCAGGAGAGATAGCGGGAGCACCGGGGAGCTGTTTTTT,CASRRDSGSTGELFF
NA,TRBV12-5,NA,TRBJ1-1,TGTGCTAGTGGTTTGGGGGCCGGACGGGAAACTGAAGCTTTCTTT,CASGLGAGRETEAFF
TRBD1,TRBV28,NA,TRBJ2-3,TGTGCCAGCAGGACCGGGACAGGTAGCACAGATACGCAGTATTTT,CASRTGTGSTDTQYF
NA,TRBV7-2,few,TRBJ1-1,TGTGCCAGCAGCTCGGGGAGAAACACTGAAGCTTTCTTT,CASSSGRNTEAFF
NA,TRBV15,NA,TRBJ1-4,TGTGCCACCAGCCGGAGATCACCCGGCGGTGAAAAACTGTTTTTT,CATSRRSPGGEKLFF
TRBD1,TRBV10-3,few,TRBJ1-1,TGTGCCACTGATAGGGGACAGGGCAACACTGAAGCTTTCTTT,CATDRGQGNTEAFF
NA,TRBV15,NA,TRBJ2-7,TGTGCCACCAGCAGAGACCCCTCCCCCTACGAGCAGTACTTC,CATSRDPSPYEQYF
TRBD2,TRBV28,NA,TRBJ2-1,TGTGCCAGCAGTTTACCTCCGGGACTAGCGGGGGACAATGAGCAGTTCTTC,CASSLPPGLAGDNEQFF
NA,TRBV11-2,NA,TRBJ1-1,TGTGCCAGCAGCTTAGGGGGCAGGGAGAACACTGAAGCTTTCTTT,CASSLGGRENTEAFF
NA,TRBV5-6,NA,TRBJ2-1,TGTGCCAGCAGCTTAGGCCAGGGGACCTCATGGTCTGAGTTCTTC,CASSLGQGTSWSEFF
NA,TRBV28,NA,TRBJ1-5,TGTGCCAGCAGTTTTCCTTCAAAACGCAATCAGCCCCAGCATTTT,CASSFPSKRNQPQHF
NA,TRBV27,NA,TRBJ1-4,TGTGCCAGCAGCCGGACAGACCAAAATGAAAAACTGTTTTTT,CASSRTDQNEKLFF
NA,TRBV18,NA,TRBJ2-5,TGTGCCAGCTCACCACCGGCCGCGGGCCGGACCCAGTACTTC,CASSPPAAGRTQYF
TRBD1,TRBV2,NA,TRBJ1-3,TGTGCCGCAAACCCCGACAGGGTTGCTGGAAACACCATATATTTT,CAANPDRVAGNTIYF
NA,TRBV5-1,once,TRBJ2-3,TGCGCCAGCAGCTTGGCGGAGGGGGGCACAGATACGCAGTATTTT,CASSLAEGGTDTQYF
NA,TRBV28,NA,TRBJ2-3,TGTGCCAGCAGTCACCTAAAAACAAGGCCCCCTACGCAGTATTTT,CASSHLKTRPPTQYF
NA,TRBV29-1,NA,TRBJ2-5,TGCAGCGTTGAAGGTCGTTTGACACGAGAGACCCAGTACTTC,CSVEGRLTRETQYF
NA,TRBV28,few,TRBJ1-5,TGTGCCAGCACCATACAGGGACGAGGACAGCCCCAGCATTTT,CASTIQGRGQPQHF